These T cell receptor beta chains were read from a single sample in a study of T-cell memory formation after mild COVID-19. In TCRdb, the 5' RACE reads were re-called with MiXCR into one record per CDR3 protein. The sample records some 410,000 distinct CDR3 sequences, around a quarter being singletons. Sequencing was performed on PBMCs or a T cell subset sorted from them (not recorded which). The receptors derive from an adult woman who had mild COVID-19 (a few samples of this study predate the infection). Cell type and time point are not known. The CDR3 runs from the conserved cysteine through the conserved F or W. D genes are given only for firm matches. Size is omitted from some rows. Given values are once, few, many or a class for expanded clones.

d_gene: .
v_gene: TRBV24-1
abundance: .
j_gene: TRBJ2-3
CDR3aa: CATSDLTTTDTQYF
CDR3nt: TGTGCCACCAGTGATCTTACGACCACAGATACGCAGTATTTT

d_gene: .
v_gene: TRBV27
abundance: .
j_gene: TRBJ2-7
CDR3aa: CASSITSRFSYEQYF
CDR3nt: TGTGCCAGCAGTATTACTAGCCGATTCTCCTACGAGCAGTACTTC

d_gene: .
v_gene: TRBV7-9
abundance: .
j_gene: TRBJ1-1
CDR3aa: CAWGGPEAFF
CDR3nt: TGTGCCTGGGGAGGCCCTGAGGCTTTCTTT

d_gene: .
v_gene: TRBV12-3/TRBV12-4
abundance: few
j_gene: TRBJ1-2
CDR3aa: CASSLARGGGYGYTF
CDR3nt: TGTGCCAGCAGTTTAGCCCGGGGGGGCGGCTATGGCTACACCTTC

d_gene: .
v_gene: TRBV5-5
abundance: many
j_gene: TRBJ1-2
CDR3aa: CASSTMERSYGYTF
CDR3nt: TGTGCCAGCAGCACCATGGAACGGAGCTATGGCTACACCTTC

d_gene: TRBD2
v_gene: TRBV12-3/TRBV12-4
abundance: .
j_gene: TRBJ2-3
CDR3aa: CASSLNLAGVGTDTQYF
CDR3nt: TGTGCCAGCAGTTTAAATTTAGCGGGAGTCGGCACAGATACGCAGTATTTT

d_gene: TRBD1
v_gene: TRBV6-4
abundance: many
j_gene: TRBJ2-3
CDR3aa: CASSGDSLNTQYF
CDR3nt: TGTGCCAGCAGTGGGGACAGCCTTAATACGCAGTATTTT

d_gene: .
v_gene: TRBV6-6
abundance: .
j_gene: TRBJ1-5
CDR3aa: CASQMGGTNQPQHF
CDR3nt: TGTGCCAGCCAAATGGGAGGGACCAATCAGCCCCAGCATTTT

d_gene: .
v_gene: TRBV3-1
abundance: .
j_gene: TRBJ2-7
CDR3aa: CASTQAGYWEQYF
CDR3nt: TGTGCCAGCACACAGGCGGGGTACTGGGAGCAGTACTTC

d_gene: .
v_gene: TRBV9
abundance: .
j_gene: TRBJ2-7
CDR3aa: CASSPRTGTSYEQYF
CDR3nt: TGTGCCAGCAGCCCTCGTACCGGGACCTCCTACGAGCAGTACTTC

d_gene: TRBD1
v_gene: TRBV10-3
abundance: .
j_gene: TRBJ1-4
CDR3aa: CAISGTANEKLFF
CDR3nt: TGTGCCATCTCCGGGACAGCGAATGAAAAACTGTTTTTT

d_gene: .
v_gene: TRBV5-1
abundance: many
j_gene: TRBJ2-1
CDR3aa: CASSRDGYNEQFF
CDR3nt: TGCGCCAGCAGCAGGGACGGGTACAATGAGCAGTTCTTC

d_gene: .
v_gene: TRBV29-1
abundance: .
j_gene: TRBJ2-7
CDR3aa: CSVVGLFYEQYF
CDR3nt: TGCAGCGTTGTCGGCCTATTCTACGAGCAGTACTTC

d_gene: .
v_gene: TRBV29-1
abundance: few
j_gene: TRBJ2-5
CDR3aa: CSVGTGGQTQYF
CDR3nt: TGCAGCGTCGGCACGGGTGGGCAGACCCAGTACTTC

d_gene: TRBD2
v_gene: TRBV5-1
abundance: .
j_gene: TRBJ2-3
CDR3aa: CASSPLAGGPRADTQYF
CDR3nt: TGCGCCAGCAGCCCTCTAGCGGGGGGTCCCCGGGCAGATACGCAGTATTTT

d_gene: TRBD1
v_gene: TRBV11-1
abundance: few
j_gene: TRBJ2-5
CDR3aa: CASGTGGGTQYF
CDR3nt: TGTGCCAGCGGGACAGGGGGCGGGACCCAGTACTTC

d_gene: TRBD2
v_gene: TRBV7-6
abundance: .
j_gene: TRBJ2-7
CDR3aa: CASSQIAGGPYEQYF
CDR3nt: TGTGCCAGCAGCCAAATAGCGGGGGGGCCTTACGAGCAGTACTTC

d_gene: TRBD2
v_gene: TRBV6-2/TRBV6-3
abundance: .
j_gene: TRBJ2-7
CDR3aa: CASSFLADPSYEQYF
CDR3nt: TGTGCCAGCAGTTTCCTAGCGGATCCTTCCTACGAGCAGTACTTC

d_gene: .
v_gene: TRBV7-3
abundance: .
j_gene: TRBJ2-1
CDR3aa: CASSFGAGEQFF
CDR3nt: .

d_gene: .
v_gene: TRBV27
abundance: few
j_gene: TRBJ2-3
CDR3aa: CASSNGGPTDTQYF
CDR3nt: TGTGCCAGCAGCAACGGGGGACCCACAGATACGCAGTATTTT

d_gene: .
v_gene: TRBV11-2
abundance: .
j_gene: TRBJ2-3
CDR3aa: CASSSPLADTQYF
CDR3nt: TGTGCCAGCAGCTCCCCCTTGGCAGATACGCAGTATTTT

d_gene: .
v_gene: TRBV5-1
abundance: .
j_gene: TRBJ1-1
CDR3aa: CASSAQFGQNTEAFF
CDR3nt: TGCGCCAGCAGCGCCCAATTTGGACAGAACACTGAAGCTTTCTTT

d_gene: .
v_gene: TRBV18
abundance: .
j_gene: TRBJ2-3
CDR3aa: CASSPQQGTDTQYF
CDR3nt: TGTGCCAGCTCTCCCCAGCAGGGGACAGATACGCAGTATTTT

d_gene: .
v_gene: TRBV24-1
abundance: few
j_gene: TRBJ2-7
CDR3aa: CATSGPLLGEQYF
CDR3nt: TGTGCCACCAGTGGGCCTCTCCTTGGGGAGCAGTACTTC

d_gene: .
v_gene: TRBV20-1
abundance: .
j_gene: TRBJ2-3
CDR3aa: CSAGLFGTDTQYF
CDR3nt: TGCAGTGCTGGACTCTTTGGCACAGATACGCAGTATTTT

d_gene: TRBD1
v_gene: TRBV5-1
abundance: .
j_gene: TRBJ2-6
CDR3aa: CASSLSGTGSGANVLTF
CDR3nt: TGCGCCAGCAGCTTGTCCGGGACAGGCTCTGGGGCCAACGTCCTGACTTTC

d_gene: .
v_gene: TRBV4-2
abundance: .
j_gene: TRBJ2-7
CDR3aa: CASSQAVRTAYEQYF
CDR3nt: TGTGCCAGCAGCCAAGCGGTGAGAACAGCCTACGAGCAGTACTTC

d_gene: .
v_gene: TRBV12-3/TRBV12-4
abundance: .
j_gene: TRBJ2-1
CDR3aa: CASSLGLHEQFF
CDR3nt: TGTGCCAGCAGTCTCGGACTTCATGAGCAGTTCTTC

d_gene: TRBD2
v_gene: TRBV7-9
abundance: .
j_gene: TRBJ2-3
CDR3aa: CASSNPGLSTDTQYF
CDR3nt: TGTGCCAGCAGCAACCCGGGACTAAGCACAGATACGCAGTATTTT

d_gene: .
v_gene: TRBV5-1
abundance: many
j_gene: TRBJ2-1
CDR3aa: CASSGTGSSYNEQFF
CDR3nt: TGTGCCAGTAGTGGAACAGGGAGCTCCTACAATGAGCAGTTCTTC

d_gene: TRBD1
v_gene: TRBV7-2
abundance: few
j_gene: TRBJ1-1
CDR3aa: CASSLAVLPGQGTRIYEAFF
CDR3nt: TGTGCCAGCAGCTTAGCGGTTCTTCCAGGACAGGGGACGCGAATATATGAAGCTTTCTTT

d_gene: .
v_gene: TRBV20-1
abundance: few
j_gene: TRBJ2-4
CDR3aa: CSASPGLAKNIQYF
CDR3nt: TGCAGTGCTAGCCCAGGACTAGCCAAAAACATTCAGTACTTC

d_gene: TRBD1
v_gene: TRBV5-1
abundance: many
j_gene: TRBJ2-5
CDR3aa: CASSFGTEETQYF
CDR3nt: TGCGCCAGCAGCTTCGGGACAGAAGAGACCCAGTACTTC

d_gene: .
v_gene: TRBV20-1
abundance: few
j_gene: TRBJ2-7
CDR3aa: CSARYGYEQYF
CDR3nt: TGCAGTGCTAGATACGGATACGAGCAGTACTTC

d_gene: .
v_gene: TRBV12-3/TRBV12-4
abundance: .
j_gene: TRBJ1-2
CDR3aa: CASSSGTLVRDGYTF
CDR3nt: TGTGCCAGCAGTTCCGGGACATTGGTGAGGGATGGCTACACCTTC

d_gene: TRBD2
v_gene: TRBV11-2
abundance: few
j_gene: TRBJ2-1
CDR3aa: CASSLELAGGPYNEQFF
CDR3nt: TGTGCCAGCAGCTTAGAGCTAGCGGGAGGGCCCTACAATGAGCAGTTCTTC

d_gene: .
v_gene: TRBV5-1
abundance: .
j_gene: TRBJ1-1
CDR3aa: CASSLEQGRAFF
CDR3nt: TGCGCCAGCAGCTTGGAACAGGGTAGGGCTTTCTTT

d_gene: TRBD1
v_gene: TRBV7-2
abundance: .
j_gene: TRBJ1-2
CDR3aa: CASSLAQGAVYGYTF
CDR3nt: TGTGCCAGCAGCTTAGCCCAGGGGGCAGTCTATGGCTACACCTTC

d_gene: .
v_gene: TRBV7-2
abundance: many
j_gene: TRBJ1-6
CDR3aa: CASTPIRFSYNSPLHF
CDR3nt: TGTGCCAGCACCCCTATCAGGTTCTCCTATAATTCACCCCTCCACTTT

d_gene: .
v_gene: TRBV11-2
abundance: .
j_gene: TRBJ2-1
CDR3aa: CASSPRTIMDEQFF
CDR3nt: TGTGCCAGCAGCCCAAGGACCATTATGGATGAGCAGTTCTTC

d_gene: .
v_gene: TRBV6-5
abundance: .
j_gene: TRBJ2-3
CDR3aa: CASSNPLGSSTDTQYF
CDR3nt: TGTGCCAGCAGTAACCCCCTAGGTTCGAGCACAGATACGCAGTATTTT

d_gene: TRBD1
v_gene: TRBV27
abundance: few
j_gene: TRBJ1-4
CDR3aa: CATRGQGVREKLFF
CDR3nt: TGTGCCACCCGAGGACAGGGGGTGAGAGAAAAACTGTTTTTT

d_gene: .
v_gene: TRBV9
abundance: .
j_gene: TRBJ1-6
CDR3aa: CASSVGGGYYNSPLHF
CDR3nt: TGTGCCAGCAGCGTAGGAGGAGGTTACTATAATTCACCCCTCCACTTT

d_gene: .
v_gene: TRBV7-9
abundance: .
j_gene: TRBJ1-2
CDR3aa: CASSLAGKGPVYGYTF
CDR3nt: TGTGCCAGCAGCTTAGCGGGGAAGGGGCCTGTCTATGGCTACACCTTC